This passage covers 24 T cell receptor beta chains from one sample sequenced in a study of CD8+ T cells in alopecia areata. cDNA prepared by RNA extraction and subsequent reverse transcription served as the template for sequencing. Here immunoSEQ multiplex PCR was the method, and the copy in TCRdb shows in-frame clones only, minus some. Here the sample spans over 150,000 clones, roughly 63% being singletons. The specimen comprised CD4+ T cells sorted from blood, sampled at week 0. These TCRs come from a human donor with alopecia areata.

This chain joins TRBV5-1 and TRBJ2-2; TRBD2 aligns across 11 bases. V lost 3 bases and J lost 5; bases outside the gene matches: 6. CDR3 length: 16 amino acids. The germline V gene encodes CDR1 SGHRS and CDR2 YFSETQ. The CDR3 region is CASSWGTSGGTGELFF. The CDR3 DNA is TGCGCCAGCAGCTGGGGGACTAGCGGAGGAACCGGGGAGCTGTTTTTT.

CDR3 sequence reads: CASSLGQHNQPQHF. CDR3 DNA: TGCGCCAGCAGCTTAGGTCAGCACAATCAGCCCCAGCATTTT. V and J are TRBV5-1 and TRBJ1-5; D call uncertain. The CDR3 sequence is 14 residues long. V shed 2 bases and J shed 3 bases, with 9 bases lying between them. From germline, CDR1 is SGHRS and CDR2 YFSETQ. The complete variable domain, with remaining parts taken from reference TRBV5-1 and TRBJ1-5, reads KAGVTQTPRYLIKTRGQQVTLSCSPISGHRSVSWYQQTPGQGLQFLFEYFSETQRNKGNFPGRFSGRQFSNSRSEMNVSTLELGDSALYLCASSLGQHNQPQHFGDGTRLSIL.

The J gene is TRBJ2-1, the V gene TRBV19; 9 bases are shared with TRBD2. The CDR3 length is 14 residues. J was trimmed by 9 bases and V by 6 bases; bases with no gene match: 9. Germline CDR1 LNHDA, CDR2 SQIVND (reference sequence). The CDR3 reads CASSSTGLAGEQFF. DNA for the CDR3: TGTGCCAGTAGCTCTACGGGACTAGCTGGTGAGCAGTTCTTC.

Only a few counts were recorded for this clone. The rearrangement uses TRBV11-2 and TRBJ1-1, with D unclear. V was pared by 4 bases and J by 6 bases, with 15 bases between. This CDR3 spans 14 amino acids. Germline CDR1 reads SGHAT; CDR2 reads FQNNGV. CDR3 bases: TGTGCCAGCAGCTCCGTGGGTTTTGGAGCTGAAGCTTTCTTT. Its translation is CASSSVGFGAEAFF. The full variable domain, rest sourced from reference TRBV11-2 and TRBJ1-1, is EAGVAQSPRYKIIEKRQSVAFWCNPISGHATLYWYQQILGQGPKLLIQFQNNGVVDDSQLPKDRFSAERLKGVDSTLKIQPAKLEDSAVYLCASSSVGFGAEAFFGQGTRLTVV.

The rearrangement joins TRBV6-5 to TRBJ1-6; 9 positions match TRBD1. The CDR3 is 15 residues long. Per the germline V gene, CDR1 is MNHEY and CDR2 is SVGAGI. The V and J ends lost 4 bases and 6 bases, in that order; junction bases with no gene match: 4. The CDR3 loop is CASSSPTGGNSPLHF. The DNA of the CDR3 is TGTGCCAGCAGTTCACCGACAGGGGGTAATTCACCCCTCCACTTT.

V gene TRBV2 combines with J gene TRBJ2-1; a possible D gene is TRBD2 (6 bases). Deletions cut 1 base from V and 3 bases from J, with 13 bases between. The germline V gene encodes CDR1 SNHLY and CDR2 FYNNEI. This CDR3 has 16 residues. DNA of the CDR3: TGTGCCAGCAGTGAAGAAGTAGCGGCACTCTACAATGAGCAGTTCTTC. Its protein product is CASSEEVAALYNEQFF. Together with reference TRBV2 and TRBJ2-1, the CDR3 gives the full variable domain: EPEVTQTPSHQVTQMGQEVILRCVPISNHLYFYWYRQILGQKVEFLVSFYNNEISEKSEIFDDQFSVERPDGSNFTLKIRSTKLEDSAMYFCASSEEVAALYNEQFFGPGTRLTVL.

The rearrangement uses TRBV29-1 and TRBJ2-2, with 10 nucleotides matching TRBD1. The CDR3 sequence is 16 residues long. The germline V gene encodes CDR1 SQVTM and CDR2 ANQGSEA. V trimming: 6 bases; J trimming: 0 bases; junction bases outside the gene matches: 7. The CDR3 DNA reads TGCAGCGTGGGGGACAGGGGATTCGCGAACACCGGGGAGCTGTTTTTT. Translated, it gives CSVGDRGFANTGELFF.

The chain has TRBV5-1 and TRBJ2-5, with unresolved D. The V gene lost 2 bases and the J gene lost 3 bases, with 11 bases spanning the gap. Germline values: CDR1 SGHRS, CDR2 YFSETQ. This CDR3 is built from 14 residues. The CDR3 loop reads CASSFTGEKETQYF. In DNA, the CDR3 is TGCGCCAGCAGCTTTACTGGGGAAAAAGAGACCCAGTACTTC.

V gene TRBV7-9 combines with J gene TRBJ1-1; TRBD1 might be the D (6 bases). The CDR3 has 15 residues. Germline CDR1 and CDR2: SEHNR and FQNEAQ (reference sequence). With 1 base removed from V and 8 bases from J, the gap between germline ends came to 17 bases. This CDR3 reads CASSLVVARGGEAFF. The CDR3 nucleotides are TGTGCCAGCAGCTTAGTGGTGGCCAGGGGAGGGGAAGCTTTCTTT.

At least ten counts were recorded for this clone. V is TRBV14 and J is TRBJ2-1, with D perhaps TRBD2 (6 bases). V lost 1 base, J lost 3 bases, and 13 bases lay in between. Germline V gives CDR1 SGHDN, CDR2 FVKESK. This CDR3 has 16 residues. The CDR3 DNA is TGTGCCAGCAGCCAAGTCGGAGGGGCTCACTACAATGAGCAGTTCTTC. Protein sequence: CASSQVGGAHYNEQFF.

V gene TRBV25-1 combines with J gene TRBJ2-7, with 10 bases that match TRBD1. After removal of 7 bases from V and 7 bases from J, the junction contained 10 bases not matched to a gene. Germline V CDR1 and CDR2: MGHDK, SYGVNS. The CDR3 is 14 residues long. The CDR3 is CASKPGQGPGEQYF. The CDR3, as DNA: TGTGCCAGCAAGCCGGGACAGGGGCCTGGGGAGCAGTACTTC.

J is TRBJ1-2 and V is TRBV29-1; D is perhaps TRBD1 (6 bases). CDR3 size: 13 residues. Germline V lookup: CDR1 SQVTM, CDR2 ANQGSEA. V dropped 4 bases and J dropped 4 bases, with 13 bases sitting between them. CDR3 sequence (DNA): TGCAGCGTTGTCCAACAGGGAGGCTATGGCTACACCTTC. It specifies CSVVQQGGYGYTF.

CDR3 sequence reads: CSVVGTKSEQYF. As DNA, the CDR3 is TGCAGCGTTGTGGGGACCAAGTCCGAGCAGTACTTC. The chain joins TRBV29-1 to TRBJ2-7; D may match TRBD1 or TRBD2 (5 bases each). The CDR3 has 12 amino acids. V was cut by 4 bases and J by 6 bases, with 13 bases left in between. Germline lookup yields CDR1 SQVTM and CDR2 ANQGSEA.

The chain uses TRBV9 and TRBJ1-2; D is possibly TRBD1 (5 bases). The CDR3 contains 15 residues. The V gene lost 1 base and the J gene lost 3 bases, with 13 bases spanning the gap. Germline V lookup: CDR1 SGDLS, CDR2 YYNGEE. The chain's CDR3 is CASSVSSDRHYGYTF. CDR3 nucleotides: TGTGCCAGCAGCGTATCCTCCGACAGACACTATGGCTACACCTTC.

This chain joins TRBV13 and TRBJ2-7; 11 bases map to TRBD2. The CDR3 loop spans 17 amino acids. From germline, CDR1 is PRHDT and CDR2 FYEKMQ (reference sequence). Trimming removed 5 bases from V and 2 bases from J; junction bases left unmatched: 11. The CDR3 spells CASSPATLAGGPYEQYF. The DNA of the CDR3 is TGTGCCAGCAGCCCCGCGACGCTAGCGGGGGGCCCCTACGAGCAGTACTTC.

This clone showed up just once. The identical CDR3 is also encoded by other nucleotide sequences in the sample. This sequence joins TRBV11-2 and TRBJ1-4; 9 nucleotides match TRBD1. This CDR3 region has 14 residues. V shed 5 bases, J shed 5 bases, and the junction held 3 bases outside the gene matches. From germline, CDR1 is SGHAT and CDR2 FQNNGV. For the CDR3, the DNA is TGTGCCAGCAGCCTTGGACAGGGGAATGAAAAACTGTTTTTT. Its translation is CASSLGQGNEKLFF.

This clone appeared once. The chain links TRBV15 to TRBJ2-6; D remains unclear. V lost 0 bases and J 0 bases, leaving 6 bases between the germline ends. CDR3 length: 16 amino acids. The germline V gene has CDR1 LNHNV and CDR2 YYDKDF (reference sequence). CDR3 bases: TGTGCCACCAGCAGAGATCCGGGCTCTGGGGCCAACGTCCTGACTTTC. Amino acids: CATSRDPGSGANVLTF.

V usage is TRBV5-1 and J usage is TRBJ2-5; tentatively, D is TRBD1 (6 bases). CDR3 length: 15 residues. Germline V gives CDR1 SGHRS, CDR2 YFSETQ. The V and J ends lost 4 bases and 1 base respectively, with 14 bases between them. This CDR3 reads CASSAETGRQETQYF. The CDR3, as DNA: TGCGCCAGCAGCGCCGAGACAGGCCGCCAAGAGACCCAGTACTTC.

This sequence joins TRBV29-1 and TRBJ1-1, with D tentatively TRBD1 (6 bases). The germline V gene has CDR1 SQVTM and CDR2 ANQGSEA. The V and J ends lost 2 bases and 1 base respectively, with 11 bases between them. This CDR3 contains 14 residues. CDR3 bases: TGCAGCGTTGAAATAGGACAGAAGAACACTGAAGCTTTCTTT. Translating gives CSVEIGQKNTEAFF. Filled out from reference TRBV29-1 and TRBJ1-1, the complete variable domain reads SAVISQKPSRDICQRGTSLTIQCQVDSQVTMMFWYRQQPGQSLTLIATANQGSEATYESGFVIDKFPISRPNLTFSTLTVSNMSPEDSSIYLCSVEIGQKNTEAFFGQGTRLTVV.

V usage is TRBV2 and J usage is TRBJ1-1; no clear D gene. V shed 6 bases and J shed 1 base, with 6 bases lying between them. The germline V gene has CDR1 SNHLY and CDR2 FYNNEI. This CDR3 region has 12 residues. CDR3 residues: CASREQNTEAFF. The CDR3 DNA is TGTGCCAGCAGGGAACAGAACACTGAAGCTTTCTTT.

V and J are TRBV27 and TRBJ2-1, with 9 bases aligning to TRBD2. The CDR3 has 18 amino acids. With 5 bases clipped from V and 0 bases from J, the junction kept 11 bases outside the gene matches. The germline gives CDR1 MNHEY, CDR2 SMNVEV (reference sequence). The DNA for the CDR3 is TGTGCCAGCAGTAGGGCTAGCGGGGCCTTGAGCTCCTACAATGAGCAGTTCTTC. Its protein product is CASSRASGALSSYNEQFF.

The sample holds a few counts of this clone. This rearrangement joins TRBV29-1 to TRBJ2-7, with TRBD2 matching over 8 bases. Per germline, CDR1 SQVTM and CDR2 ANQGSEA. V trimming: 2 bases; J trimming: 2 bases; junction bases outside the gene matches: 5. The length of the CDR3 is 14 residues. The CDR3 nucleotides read TGCAGCGTTGAACCTAGCGGGTTTCCCTACGAGCAGTACTTC. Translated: CSVEPSGFPYEQYF.

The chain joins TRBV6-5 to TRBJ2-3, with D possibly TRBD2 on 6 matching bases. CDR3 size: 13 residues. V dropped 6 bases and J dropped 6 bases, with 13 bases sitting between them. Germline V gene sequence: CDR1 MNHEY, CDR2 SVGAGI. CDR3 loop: CASRTGVWDTQYF. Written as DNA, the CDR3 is TGTGCCAGCAGGACGGGGGTGTGGGATACGCAGTATTTT.

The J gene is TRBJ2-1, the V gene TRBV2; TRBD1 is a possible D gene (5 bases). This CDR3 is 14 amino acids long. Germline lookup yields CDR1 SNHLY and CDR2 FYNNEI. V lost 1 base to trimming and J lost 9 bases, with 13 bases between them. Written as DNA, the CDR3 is TGTGCCAGCAGTGAAGTGTGGGGTAGGGGTGAGCAGTTCTTC. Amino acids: CASSEVWGRGEQFF. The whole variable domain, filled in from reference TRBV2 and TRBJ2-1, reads EPEVTQTPSHQVTQMGQEVILRCVPISNHLYFYWYRQILGQKVEFLVSFYNNEISEKSEIFDDQFSVERPDGSNFTLKIRSTKLEDSAMYFCASSEVWGRGEQFFGPGTRLTVL.